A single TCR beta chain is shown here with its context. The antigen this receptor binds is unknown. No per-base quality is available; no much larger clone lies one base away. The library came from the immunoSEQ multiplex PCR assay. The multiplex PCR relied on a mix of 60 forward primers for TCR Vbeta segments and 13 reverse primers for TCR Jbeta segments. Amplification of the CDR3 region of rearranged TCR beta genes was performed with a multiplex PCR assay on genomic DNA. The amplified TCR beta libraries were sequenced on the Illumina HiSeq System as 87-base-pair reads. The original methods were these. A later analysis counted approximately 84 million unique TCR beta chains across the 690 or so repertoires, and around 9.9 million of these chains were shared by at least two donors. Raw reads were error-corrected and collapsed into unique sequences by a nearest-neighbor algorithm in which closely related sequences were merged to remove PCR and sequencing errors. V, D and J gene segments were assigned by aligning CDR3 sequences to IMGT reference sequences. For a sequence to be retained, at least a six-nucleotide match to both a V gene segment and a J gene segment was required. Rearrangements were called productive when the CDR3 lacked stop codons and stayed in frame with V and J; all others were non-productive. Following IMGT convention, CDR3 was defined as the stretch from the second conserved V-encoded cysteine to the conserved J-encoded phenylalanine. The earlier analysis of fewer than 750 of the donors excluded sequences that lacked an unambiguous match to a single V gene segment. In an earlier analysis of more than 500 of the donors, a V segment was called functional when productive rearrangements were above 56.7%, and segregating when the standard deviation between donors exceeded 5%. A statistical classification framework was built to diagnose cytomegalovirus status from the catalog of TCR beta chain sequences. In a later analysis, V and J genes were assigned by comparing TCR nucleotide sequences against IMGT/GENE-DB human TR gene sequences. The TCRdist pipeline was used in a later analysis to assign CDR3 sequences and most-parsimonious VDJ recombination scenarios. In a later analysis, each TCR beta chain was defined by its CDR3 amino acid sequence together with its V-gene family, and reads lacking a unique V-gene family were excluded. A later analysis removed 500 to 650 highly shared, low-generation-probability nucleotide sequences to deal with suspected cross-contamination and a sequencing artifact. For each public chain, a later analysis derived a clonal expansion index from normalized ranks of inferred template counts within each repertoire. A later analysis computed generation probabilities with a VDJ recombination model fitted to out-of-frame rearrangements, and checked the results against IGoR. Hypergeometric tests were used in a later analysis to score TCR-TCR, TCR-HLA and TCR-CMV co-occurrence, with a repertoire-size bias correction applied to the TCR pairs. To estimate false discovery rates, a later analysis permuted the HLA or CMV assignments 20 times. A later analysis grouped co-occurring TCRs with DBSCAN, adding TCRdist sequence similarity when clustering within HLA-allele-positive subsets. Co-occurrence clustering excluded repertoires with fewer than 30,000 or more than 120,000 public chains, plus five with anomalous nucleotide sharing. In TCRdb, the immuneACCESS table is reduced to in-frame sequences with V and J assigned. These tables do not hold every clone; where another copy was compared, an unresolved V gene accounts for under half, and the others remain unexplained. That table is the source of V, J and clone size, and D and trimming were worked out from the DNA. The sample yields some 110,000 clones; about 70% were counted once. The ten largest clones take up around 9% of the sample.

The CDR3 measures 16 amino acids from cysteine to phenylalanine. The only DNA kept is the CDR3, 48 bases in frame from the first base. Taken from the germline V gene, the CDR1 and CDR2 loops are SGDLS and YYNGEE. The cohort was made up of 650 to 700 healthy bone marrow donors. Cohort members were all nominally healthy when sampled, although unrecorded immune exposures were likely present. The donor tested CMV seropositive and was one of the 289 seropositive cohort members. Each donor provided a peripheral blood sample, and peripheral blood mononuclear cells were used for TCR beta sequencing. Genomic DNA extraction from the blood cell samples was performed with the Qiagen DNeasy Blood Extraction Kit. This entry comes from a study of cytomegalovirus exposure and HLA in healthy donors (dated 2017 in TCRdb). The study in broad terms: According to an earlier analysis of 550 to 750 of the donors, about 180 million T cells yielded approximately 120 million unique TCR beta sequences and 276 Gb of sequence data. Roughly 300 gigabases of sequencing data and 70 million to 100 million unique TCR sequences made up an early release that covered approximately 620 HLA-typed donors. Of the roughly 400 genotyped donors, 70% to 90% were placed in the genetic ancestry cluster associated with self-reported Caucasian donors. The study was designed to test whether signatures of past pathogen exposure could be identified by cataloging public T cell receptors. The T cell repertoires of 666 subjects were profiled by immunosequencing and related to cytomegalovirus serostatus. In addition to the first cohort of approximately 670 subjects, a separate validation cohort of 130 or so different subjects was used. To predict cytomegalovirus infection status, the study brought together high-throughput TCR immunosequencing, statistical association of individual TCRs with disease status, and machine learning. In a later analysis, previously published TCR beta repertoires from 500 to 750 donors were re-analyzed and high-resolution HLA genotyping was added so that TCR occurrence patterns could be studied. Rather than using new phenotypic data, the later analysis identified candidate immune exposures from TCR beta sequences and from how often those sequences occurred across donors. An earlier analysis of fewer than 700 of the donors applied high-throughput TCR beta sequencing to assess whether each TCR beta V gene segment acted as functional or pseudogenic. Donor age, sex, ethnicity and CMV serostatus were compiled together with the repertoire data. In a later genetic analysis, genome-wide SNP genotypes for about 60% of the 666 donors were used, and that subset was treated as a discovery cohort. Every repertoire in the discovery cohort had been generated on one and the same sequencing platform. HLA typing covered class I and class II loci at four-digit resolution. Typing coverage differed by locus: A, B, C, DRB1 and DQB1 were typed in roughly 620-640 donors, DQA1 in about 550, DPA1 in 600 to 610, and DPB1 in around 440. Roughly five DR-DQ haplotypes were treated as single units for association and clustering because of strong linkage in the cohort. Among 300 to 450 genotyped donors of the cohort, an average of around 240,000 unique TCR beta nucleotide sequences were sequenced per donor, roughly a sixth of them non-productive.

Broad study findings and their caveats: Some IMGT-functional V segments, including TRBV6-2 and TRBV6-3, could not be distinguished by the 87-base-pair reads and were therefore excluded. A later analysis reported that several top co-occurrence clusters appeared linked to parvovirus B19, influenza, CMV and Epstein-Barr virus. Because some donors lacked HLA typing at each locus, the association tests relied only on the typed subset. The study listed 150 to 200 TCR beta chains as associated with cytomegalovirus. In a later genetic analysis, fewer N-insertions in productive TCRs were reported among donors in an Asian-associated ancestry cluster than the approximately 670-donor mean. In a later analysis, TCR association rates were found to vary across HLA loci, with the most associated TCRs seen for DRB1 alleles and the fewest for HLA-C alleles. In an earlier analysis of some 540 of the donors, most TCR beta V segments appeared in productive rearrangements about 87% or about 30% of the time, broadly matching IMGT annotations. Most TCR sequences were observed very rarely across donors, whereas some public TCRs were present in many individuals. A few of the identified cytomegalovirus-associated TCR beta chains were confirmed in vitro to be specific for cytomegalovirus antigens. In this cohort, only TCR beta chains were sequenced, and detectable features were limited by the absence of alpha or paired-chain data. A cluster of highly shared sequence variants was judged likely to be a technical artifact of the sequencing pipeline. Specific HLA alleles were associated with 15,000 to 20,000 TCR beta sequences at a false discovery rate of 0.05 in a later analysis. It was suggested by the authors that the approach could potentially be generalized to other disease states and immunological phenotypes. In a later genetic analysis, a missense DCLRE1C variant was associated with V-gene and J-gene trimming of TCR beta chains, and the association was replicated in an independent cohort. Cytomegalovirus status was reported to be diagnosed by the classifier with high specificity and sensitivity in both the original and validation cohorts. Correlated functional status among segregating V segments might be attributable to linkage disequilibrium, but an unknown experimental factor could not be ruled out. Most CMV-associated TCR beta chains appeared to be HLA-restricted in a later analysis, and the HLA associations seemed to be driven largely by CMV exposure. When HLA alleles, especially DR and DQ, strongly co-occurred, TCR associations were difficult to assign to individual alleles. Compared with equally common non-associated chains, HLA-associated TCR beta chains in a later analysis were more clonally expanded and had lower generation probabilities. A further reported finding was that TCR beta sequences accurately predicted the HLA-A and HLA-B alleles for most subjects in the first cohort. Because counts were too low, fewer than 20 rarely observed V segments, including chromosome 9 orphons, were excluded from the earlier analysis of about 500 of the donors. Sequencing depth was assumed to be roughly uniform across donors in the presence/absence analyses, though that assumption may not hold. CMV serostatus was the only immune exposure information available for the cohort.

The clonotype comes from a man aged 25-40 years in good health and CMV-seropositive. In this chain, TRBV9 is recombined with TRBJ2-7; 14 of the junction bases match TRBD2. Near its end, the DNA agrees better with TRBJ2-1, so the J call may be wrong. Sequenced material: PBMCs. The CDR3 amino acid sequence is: CASSPRTSGRWGEQFF. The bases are TGTGCCAGCAGCCCTCGGACTAGCGGGAGGTGGGGTGAGCAGTTCTTC.